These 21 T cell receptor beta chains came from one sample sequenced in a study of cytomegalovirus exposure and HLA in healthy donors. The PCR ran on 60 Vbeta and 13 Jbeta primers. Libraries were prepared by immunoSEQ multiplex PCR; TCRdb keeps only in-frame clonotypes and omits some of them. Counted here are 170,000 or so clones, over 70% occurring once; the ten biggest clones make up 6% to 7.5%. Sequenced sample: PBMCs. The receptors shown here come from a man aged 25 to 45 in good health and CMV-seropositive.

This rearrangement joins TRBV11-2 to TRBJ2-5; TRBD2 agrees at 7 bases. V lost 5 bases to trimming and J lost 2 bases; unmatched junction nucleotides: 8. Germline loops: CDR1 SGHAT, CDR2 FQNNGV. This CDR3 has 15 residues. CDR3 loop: CASSHQSAGQETQYF. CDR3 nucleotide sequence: TGTGCCAGCAGCCACCAGTCAGCGGGACAAGAGACCCAGTACTTC.

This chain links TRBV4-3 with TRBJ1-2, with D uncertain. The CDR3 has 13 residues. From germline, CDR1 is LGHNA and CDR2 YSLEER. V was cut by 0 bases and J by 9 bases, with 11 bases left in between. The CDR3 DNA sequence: TGCGCCAGCAGCCAAGAGGCAGGCCTTAGCTACACCTTC. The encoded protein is CASSQEAGLSYTF.

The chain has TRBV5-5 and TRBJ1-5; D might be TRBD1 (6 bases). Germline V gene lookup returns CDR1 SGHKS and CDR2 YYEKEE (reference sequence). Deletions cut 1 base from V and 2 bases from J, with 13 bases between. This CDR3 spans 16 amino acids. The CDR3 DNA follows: TGTGCCAGCAGCTTGAAGGGGGAAGTCGGCAATCAGCCCCAGCATTTT. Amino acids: CASSLKGEVGNQPQHF.

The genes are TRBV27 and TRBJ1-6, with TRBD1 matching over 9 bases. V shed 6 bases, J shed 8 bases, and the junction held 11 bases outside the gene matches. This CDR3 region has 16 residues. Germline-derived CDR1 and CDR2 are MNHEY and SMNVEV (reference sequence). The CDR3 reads CASRTDRGALDSPLHF. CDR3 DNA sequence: TGTGCCAGCAGGACGGACAGGGGTGCCTTAGATTCACCCCTCCACTTT.

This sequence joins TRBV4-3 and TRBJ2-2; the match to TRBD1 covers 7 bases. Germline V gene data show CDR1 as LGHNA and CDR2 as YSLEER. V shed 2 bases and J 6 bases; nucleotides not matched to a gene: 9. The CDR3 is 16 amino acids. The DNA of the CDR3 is TGCGCCAGCAGCCAATTCGGCAGGGGGAAGGCCGGGGAGCTGTTTTTT. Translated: CASSQFGRGKAGELFF.

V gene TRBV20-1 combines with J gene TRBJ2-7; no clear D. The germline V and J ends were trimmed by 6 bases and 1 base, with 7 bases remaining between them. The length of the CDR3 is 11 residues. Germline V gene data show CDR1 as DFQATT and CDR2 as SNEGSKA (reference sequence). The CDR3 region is CSAPESYEQYF. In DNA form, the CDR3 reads TGCAGTGCCCCAGAATCCTACGAGCAGTACTTC.

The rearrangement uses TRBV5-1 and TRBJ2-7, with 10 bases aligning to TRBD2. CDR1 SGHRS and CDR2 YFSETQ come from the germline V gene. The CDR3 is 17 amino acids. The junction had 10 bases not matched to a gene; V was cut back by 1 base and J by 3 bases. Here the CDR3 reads CASSLRTSGRDRYEQYF. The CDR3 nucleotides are TGCGCCAGCAGCTTGAGGACTAGCGGCCGGGATCGCTACGAGCAGTACTTC.

The CDR3: CASSQAGTSGRRQFF. DNA of the CDR3: TGTGCCAGCAGCCAAGCAGGGACTAGCGGCCGAAGGCAGTTCTTC. The rearrangement uses TRBV14 and TRBJ2-1; 11 nucleotides line up with TRBD2. This CDR3 region has 15 residues. Per germline, CDR1 SGHDN and CDR2 FVKESK. With 1 base clipped from V and 12 bases from J, the junction kept 8 bases outside the gene matches.

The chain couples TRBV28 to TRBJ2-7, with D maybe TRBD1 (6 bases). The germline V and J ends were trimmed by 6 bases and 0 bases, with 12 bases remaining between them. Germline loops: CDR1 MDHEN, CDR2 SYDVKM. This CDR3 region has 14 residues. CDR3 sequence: CASRRTESSYEQYF. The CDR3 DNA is TGTGCCAGCAGACGGACAGAGAGCTCCTACGAGCAGTACTTC.

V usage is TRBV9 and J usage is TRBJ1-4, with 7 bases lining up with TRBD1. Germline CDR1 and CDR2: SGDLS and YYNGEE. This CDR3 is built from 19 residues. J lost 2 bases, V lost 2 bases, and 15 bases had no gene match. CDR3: CASSVSTGRQGETNEKLFF. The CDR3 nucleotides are TGTGCCAGCAGCGTCTCGACAGGGCGCCAGGGGGAGACTAATGAAAAACTGTTTTTT.

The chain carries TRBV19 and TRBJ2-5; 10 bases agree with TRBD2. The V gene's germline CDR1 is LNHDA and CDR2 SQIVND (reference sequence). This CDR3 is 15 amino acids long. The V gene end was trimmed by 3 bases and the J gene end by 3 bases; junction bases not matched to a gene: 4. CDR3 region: CASSMRSGGEETQYF. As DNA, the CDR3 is TGTGCCAGTAGTATGAGAAGCGGGGGGGAAGAGACCCAGTACTTC.

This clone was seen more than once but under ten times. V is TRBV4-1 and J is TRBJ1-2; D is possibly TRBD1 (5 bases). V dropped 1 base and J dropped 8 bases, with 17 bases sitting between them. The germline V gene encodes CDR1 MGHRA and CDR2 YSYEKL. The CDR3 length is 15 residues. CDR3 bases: TGCGCCAGCAGCCAAGTGGGTGGCGGGGGACGAGGCTACACCTTC. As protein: CASSQVGGGGRGYTF.

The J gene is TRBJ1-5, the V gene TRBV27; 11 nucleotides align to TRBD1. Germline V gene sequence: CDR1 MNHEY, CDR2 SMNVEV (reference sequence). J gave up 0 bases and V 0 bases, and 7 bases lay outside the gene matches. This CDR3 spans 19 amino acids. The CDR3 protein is CASSLSWGQGGNSNQPQHF. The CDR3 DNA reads TGTGCCAGCAGTTTATCGTGGGGACAGGGGGGAAATAGCAATCAGCCCCAGCATTTT.

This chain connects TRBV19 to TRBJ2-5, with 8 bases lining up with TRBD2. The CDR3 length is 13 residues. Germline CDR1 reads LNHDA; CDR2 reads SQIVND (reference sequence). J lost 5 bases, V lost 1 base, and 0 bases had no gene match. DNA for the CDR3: TGTGCCAGTAGTATAGGACTAGCGGAGACCCAGTACTTC. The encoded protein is CASSIGLAETQYF.

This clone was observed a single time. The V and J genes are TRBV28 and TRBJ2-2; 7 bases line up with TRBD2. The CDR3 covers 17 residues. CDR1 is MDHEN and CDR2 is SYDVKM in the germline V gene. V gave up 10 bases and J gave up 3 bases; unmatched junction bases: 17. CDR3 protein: CATHTRLRGFHTGELFF. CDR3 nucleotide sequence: TGTGCCACCCACACACGCCTGCGGGGGTTCCACACCGGGGAGCTGTTTTTT.

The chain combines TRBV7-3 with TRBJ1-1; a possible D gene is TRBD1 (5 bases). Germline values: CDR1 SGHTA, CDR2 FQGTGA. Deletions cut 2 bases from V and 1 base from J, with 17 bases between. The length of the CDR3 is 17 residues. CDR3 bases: TGTGCCAGCAGCTTACAGCCCTCGAGACAGCCGAACACTGAAGCTTTCTTT. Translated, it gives CASSLQPSRQPNTEAFF. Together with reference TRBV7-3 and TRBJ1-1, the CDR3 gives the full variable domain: GAGVSQTPSNKVTEKGKYVELRCDPISGHTALYWYRQSLGQGPEFLIYFQGTGAADDSGLPNDRFFAVRPEGSVSTLKIQRTERGDSAVYLCASSLQPSRQPNTEAFFGQGTRLTVV.

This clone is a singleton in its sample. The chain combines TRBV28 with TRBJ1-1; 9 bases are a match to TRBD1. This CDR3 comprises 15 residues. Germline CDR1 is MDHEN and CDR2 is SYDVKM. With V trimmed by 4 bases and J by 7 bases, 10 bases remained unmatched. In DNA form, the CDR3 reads TGTGCCAGCAGTTCAGCTACAGGGGGCAGGGGTGAAGCTTTCTTT. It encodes CASSSATGGRGEAFF.

The CDR3 DNA reads TGTGCAAGTCGCTTAGATCTAGAGAGGCAGACCTACAAGAGGAGAGGATACAATGAGCAGTTCTTC. This sequence encodes CASRLDLERQTYKRRGYNEQFF. This chain links TRBV12-2 with TRBJ2-1; whether TRBD2, the table's D call, matches the DNA was not checked. TRBV12-2 is noted as a pseudogene. There are 22 residues in the CDR3.

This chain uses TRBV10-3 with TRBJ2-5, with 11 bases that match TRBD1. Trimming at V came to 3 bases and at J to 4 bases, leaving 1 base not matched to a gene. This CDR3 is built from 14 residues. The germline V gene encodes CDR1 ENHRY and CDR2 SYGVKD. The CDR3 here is CAISEGTGGETQYF. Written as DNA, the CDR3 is TGTGCCATCAGTGAAGGGACAGGGGGAGAGACCCAGTACTTC.

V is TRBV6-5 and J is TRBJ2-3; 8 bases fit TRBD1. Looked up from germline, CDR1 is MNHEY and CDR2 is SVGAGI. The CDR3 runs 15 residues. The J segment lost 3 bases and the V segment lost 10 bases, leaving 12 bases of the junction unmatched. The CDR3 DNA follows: TGTGCCACCCAACCTCAGGGGGCGCGGACAGATACGCAGTATTTT. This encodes CATQPQGARTDTQYF.

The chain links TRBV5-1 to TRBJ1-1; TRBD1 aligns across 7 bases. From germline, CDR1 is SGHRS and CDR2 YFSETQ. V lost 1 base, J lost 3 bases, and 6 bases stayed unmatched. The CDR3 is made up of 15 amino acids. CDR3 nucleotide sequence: TGCGCCAGCAGCTTGTTCGACAGGGTGGACACTGAAGCTTTCTTT. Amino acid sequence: CASSLFDRVDTEAFF.